This T cell receptor (beta chain) was identified in a study of blood T cell repertoires in COVID-19. Overall study: Both acute and convalescent COVID-19 samples were obtained from the United States, Italy and Spain. Sample material is recorded as cDNA or gDNA derived from T cells, B-cell-depleted T cells, or PBMCs.

The data were produced by immunoSEQ multiplex PCR, yet TCRdb's version contains in-frame clones alone and is incomplete. The sample lists about 84,000 clones, around four fifths occurring once. V was trimmed by 4 bases and J by 1 base, leaving 4 bases between them. CDR1 is SQVTM, CDR2 ANQGSEA, per germline. CDR3 length: 12 residues. The receptor's source is a man aged 80 or over with active or convalescent COVID-19. The chain links TRBV29-1 to TRBJ2-2; D is ambiguous. The sample comprised peripheral blood. In DNA, the CDR3 is TGCAGCGTTGGTATGAACACCGGGGAGCTGTTTTTT. Its protein product is CSVGMNTGELFF.